The 12 T cell receptor beta chains reported below all come from one sample, sequenced in a study of blood T cell repertoires in COVID-19. Some clones are missing from TCRdb's copy, which holds only in-frame ones; the method was immunoSEQ multiplex PCR. Of more than 100,000 clones listed, roughly 77% are singletons. Sequencing was done on a sample of peripheral blood. The receptors shown here come from a man aged 60 to 69 with active or convalescent COVID-19.

The gene calls are TRBV9 and TRBJ2-1, with 7 nucleotides matching TRBD2. Germline V gene lookup returns CDR1 SGDLS and CDR2 YYNGEE. The CDR3 totals 14 residues. After removal of 0 bases from V and 7 bases from J, the junction contained 4 bases not matched to a gene. CDR3 in DNA: TGTGCCAGCAGCGTAGGGACTAGTGCTAATGAGCAGTTCTTC. Translated, it gives CASSVGTSANEQFF.

V usage is TRBV5-8 and J usage is TRBJ1-1; 11 bases are shared with TRBD1. CDR3 size: 20 residues. Germline CDR1 is SGHTS and CDR2 is YDEGEE. With V trimmed by 3 bases and J by 4 bases, 20 bases remained unmatched. CDR3 sequence: CASSSSRDRGSGFSGTEAFF. The CDR3 DNA reads as TGTGCCAGCAGCTCGTCCCGGGACAGGGGGTCAGGCTTTTCGGGCACTGAAGCTTTCTTT.

The rearrangement uses TRBV29-1 and TRBJ2-1; D may be TRBD2 (5 bases). With 7 bases removed from V and 10 bases from J, the gap between germline ends came to 14 bases. The CDR3 length is 11 residues. CDR1 and CDR2 from the germline V gene are SQVTM and ANQGSEA. The chain's CDR3 is CSAGLGLEQFF. CDR3 nucleotide sequence: TGCAGCGCCGGACTCGGCTTGGAGCAGTTCTTC.

The V gene is TRBV10-2, the J gene TRBJ2-1; no clear D. Trimming left V 8 bases short and J 0 bases short, with 8 bases between. Germline V gene data show CDR1 as WSHSY and CDR2 as SAAADI. The CDR3 totals 13 residues. CDR3 DNA sequence: TGCGCCAGCGGCGGAAGCTCCTACAATGAGCAGTTCTTC. Translation gives CASGGSSYNEQFF.

The chain uses TRBV9 and TRBJ2-1; D is unclear. The CDR3 is 15 amino acids. Looked up from germline, CDR1 is SGDLS and CDR2 is YYNGEE. Trimming stripped 4 bases from V and 0 bases from J, with 11 bases between. The CDR3 loop reads CASSPPASSYNEQFF. CDR3 nucleotide sequence: TGTGCCAGCAGCCCTCCAGCGAGCTCCTACAATGAGCAGTTCTTC.

The chain recombines TRBV7-2 with TRBJ2-3; no clear D. The CDR3 runs to 14 residues. V was clipped by 5 bases and J by 0 bases, with 9 bases between them. CDR1 is SGHTA, CDR2 FQGNSA, per germline. The CDR3 is CASSLVSSTDTQYF. In DNA, the CDR3 is TGTGCCAGCAGCCTTGTCTCTAGCACAGATACGCAGTATTTT.

The chain joins TRBV27 to TRBJ1-4; D possibly corresponds to TRBD1 (6 bases). CDR1 and CDR2 from the germline V gene are MNHEY and SMNVEV (reference sequence). Deletions cut 0 bases from V and 5 bases from J, with 10 bases between. CDR3 size: 15 residues. The DNA for the CDR3 is TGTGCCAGCAGTTTATCGGGCGGACAGAATGAAAAACTGTTTTTT. Protein sequence: CASSLSGGQNEKLFF.

The rearrangement links TRBV27 to TRBJ1-1, with 8 bases fitting TRBD1. CDR1 MNHEY and CDR2 SMNVEV come from the germline V gene (reference sequence). After removal of 2 bases from V and 3 bases from J, the junction contained 5 bases not matched to a gene. The CDR3 loop spans 15 amino acids. The DNA for the CDR3 is TGTGCCAGCAGTTTACAGGGGGCCGGTTACACTGAAGCTTTCTTT. As protein: CASSLQGAGYTEAFF.

Only a few counts were recorded for this clone. The chain carries TRBV19 and TRBJ2-1; TRBD1 aligns across 9 bases. J lost 9 bases, V lost 5 bases, and 11 bases had no gene match. The CDR3 runs 15 residues. CDR1 LNHDA and CDR2 SQIVND come from the germline V gene (reference sequence). CDR3: CASSQTGGRAGEQFF. The CDR3 nucleotides read TGTGCCAGTAGTCAGACAGGGGGACGGGCGGGTGAGCAGTTCTTC.

V usage is TRBV2 and J usage is TRBJ2-7; TRBD1 matches at 8 bases. The CDR3 is made up of 14 amino acids. Germline CDR1 is SNHLY and CDR2 is FYNNEI. V was pared by 6 bases and J by 7 bases, with 11 bases of the junction left unmatched. The CDR3 nucleotides are TGTGCCAGCAGCCAAACAGGGGGTGGTTATGAGCAGTACTTC. It is translated as CASSQTGGGYEQYF.

The sample holds a few counts of this clone. The chain carries TRBV9 and TRBJ1-1; D is possibly TRBD1 (5 bases). The CDR3 runs to 14 residues. Trimming removed 4 bases at V and 12 bases at J, with 22 bases between. Germline CDR1 SGDLS, CDR2 YYNGEE. CDR3 in DNA: TGTGCCAGCAGCATCACCGGGACTCCGGGGGAAACTTTCTTT. It codes for CASSITGTPGETFF.

The V and J genes are TRBV4-2 and TRBJ1-2; perhaps TRBD1 as D (6 bases). Germline assignment: CDR1 LGHNA and CDR2 YNFKEQ. This CDR3 comprises 16 residues. V dropped 0 bases and J dropped 6 bases, with 17 bases sitting between them. The CDR3 DNA follows: TGTGCCAGCAGCCAAGATGTTTTCGGCAGGGGAAATGGCTACACCTTC. Its protein is CASSQDVFGRGNGYTF.